This entry lists 12 T cell receptor beta chains sequenced from one sample in a study of shared clonotypes between healthy human individuals. TCRdb keeps only in-frame clones here, not all; method: immunoSEQ multiplex PCR. The data contain 950,000 to 1,300,000 clones, about 80% of them singletons. The sequencing input was memory CD4+ T cells sorted from blood. Subset here: CD45RA-negative fraction. The receptors were gathered from a man aged 18 to 29 in good health.

The chain uses TRBV5-4 and TRBJ2-2; TRBD2 agrees at 7 bases. Looked up from germline, CDR1 is SGHNT and CDR2 is YYREEE (reference sequence). The CDR3 runs 15 residues. The V segment lost 4 bases and the J segment 7 bases; nucleotides outside the gene matches: 10. The CDR3 coding sequence is TGTGCCAGCAGCCCTGCCGGGAGGTCATACGGGGAGCTGTTTTTT. This encodes CASSPAGRSYGELFF.

The chain carries TRBV28 and TRBJ1-5; a weak D match, TRBD1 (5 bases). This CDR3 has 13 residues. CDR1 and CDR2 from the germline V gene are MDHEN and SYDVKM. V lost 8 bases to trimming and J lost 3 bases, with 11 bases between them. In nucleotides, the CDR3 is TGTGCCAGCCGAGGGGTCCTCAATCAGCCCCAGCATTTT. This translates into CASRGVLNQPQHF.

The J gene is TRBJ2-5, the V gene TRBV18; TRBD2 matches at 12 bases. There are 15 residues in the CDR3. CDR1 is KGHSH and CDR2 is LQKENI in the germline V gene. The V gene end was trimmed by 0 bases and the J gene end by 4 bases; junction bases not matched to a gene: 0. The CDR3 sequence: CASSPPGLAGETQYF. For the CDR3, the DNA is TGTGCCAGCTCACCACCGGGACTAGCGGGAGAGACCCAGTACTTC. Full variable domain (missing parts from reference TRBV18 and TRBJ2-5): NAGVMQNPRHLVRRRGQEARLRCSPMKGHSHVYWYRQLPEEGLKFMVYLQKENIIDESGMPKERFSAEFPKEGPSILRIQQVVRGDSAAYFCASSPPGLAGETQYFGPGTRLLVL.

J is TRBJ2-7 and V is TRBV5-6; 8 nucleotides line up with TRBD2. In germline, CDR1 is SGHDT, CDR2 YYEEEE. With 4 bases clipped from V and 7 bases from J, the junction kept 4 bases outside the gene matches. The CDR3 length is 12 residues. The CDR3 sequence is CASSPRGAEQYF. The CDR3 bases are TGTGCCAGCAGCCCGCGGGGGGCAGAGCAGTACTTC.

This clone came up a few times. V is TRBV18 and J is TRBJ1-5; D possibly corresponds to TRBD1 (6 bases). Per the germline V gene, CDR1 is KGHSH and CDR2 is LQKENI. V was shortened by 0 bases and J by 7 bases, with 13 bases between the two germline ends. The CDR3 sequence is 15 residues long. The DNA of the CDR3 is TGTGCCAGCTCACCACCGAACAGGGAAGGACAGCCCCAGCATTTT. This translates into CASSPPNREGQPQHF.

The chain employs TRBV28 and TRBJ2-2; D unresolved. Germline V gene data show CDR1 as MDHEN and CDR2 as SYDVKM. The CDR3 consists of 13 residues. The V gene lost 2 bases and the J gene lost 4 bases, with 5 bases spanning the gap. The CDR3 nucleotides are TGTGCCAGCAGTTTAGGAAGCACCGGGGAGCTGTTTTTT. This sequence encodes CASSLGSTGELFF.

This chain links TRBV2 with TRBJ2-1; 13 bases are a match to TRBD2. Germline V gene data show CDR1 as SNHLY and CDR2 as FYNNEI. CDR3 size: 13 residues. Trimming took 8 bases from V and 12 from J; bases not matched to a gene: 7. The CDR3 coding sequence is TGTGCCAGCGCCAGGACTAGCGGGGGTTGGCAGTTCTTC. It encodes CASARTSGGWQFF.

The chain has TRBV5-4 and TRBJ2-3, with TRBD1 matching over 9 bases. Germline trimming cut 4 bases from V and 2 bases from J; bases unmatched to any gene: 8. The CDR3 loop spans 16 amino acids. Germline loops: CDR1 SGHNT, CDR2 YYREEE (reference sequence). The CDR3 DNA reads as TGTGCCAGCAGCCCCCGCCGGACAGGGGTCACAGATACGCAGTATTTT. This codes for CASSPRRTGVTDTQYF.

The chain combines TRBV18 with TRBJ2-5; D perhaps matches TRBD1 (5 bases). The J call may not be correct, given that the DNA end is closer to TRBJ2-7. Germline lookup yields CDR1 KGHSH and CDR2 LQKENI. This CDR3 has 15 residues. This CDR3 reads CASSPQQGGNYEQYF. CDR3 DNA sequence: TGTGCCAGCTCACCCCAGCAGGGTGGGAACTACGAGCAGTACTTC.

This chain links TRBV5-1 with TRBJ2-3, with D perhaps matching TRBD1 or TRBD2 (6 bases each). V was shortened by 6 bases and J by 2 bases, with 10 bases between the two germline ends. Germline loops: CDR1 SGHRS, CDR2 YFSETQ. The CDR3 is 13 amino acids. The CDR3 nucleotides read TGCGCCAGCATGGCGGGACACACAGATACGCAGTATTTT. Its protein product is CASMAGHTDTQYF.

The gene calls are TRBV9 and TRBJ1-6, with D maybe TRBD1 (5 bases). This CDR3 has 13 residues. Germline CDR1 SGDLS, CDR2 YYNGEE. V was clipped by 7 bases and J by 7 bases, with 12 bases between them. CDR3 DNA sequence: TGTGCCAGCGGGTCCGGGGGGAATTCACCCCTCCACTTT. Residues: CASGSGGNSPLHF.

Regarding this clone: This may arise from a read error, as a much more abundant clone is one base away. The chain has TRBV7-2 and TRBJ2-3; D uncertain. This CDR3 is built from 13 residues. V was cut by 1 base and J by 2 bases, with 4 bases left in between. In germline, CDR1 is SGHTA, CDR2 FQGNSA. DNA for the CDR3: TGTGCCAGCAGCTTAGGCCACACAGATACGCAGTATTTT. Translated: CASSLGHTDTQYF.